The 28 T cell receptor beta chains reported below all come from one sample, sequenced in a study of OX40 agonist ivuxolimab in advanced cancers. Here immunoSEQ multiplex PCR was the method, and the copy in TCRdb shows in-frame clones only, minus some. This sample has 40,000 to 45,000 clones, with approximately 86% found just once. Sequences were derived from CD4+ or CD8+ T cells sorted from blood, sampled in a trial of the OX40 agonist ivuxolimab. The receptors originated from an adult with an advanced solid tumor such as melanoma, head and neck, liver or kidney cancer.

This chain uses TRBV5-1 with TRBJ2-1; D ambiguous. Per the germline V gene, CDR1 is SGHRS and CDR2 is YFSETQ. V lost 5 bases to trimming and J lost 0 bases, with 12 bases between them. CDR3 length: 15 amino acids. The DNA for the CDR3 is TGCGCCAGCAGTCCGACCACACCCTCCTACAATGAGCAGTTCTTC. Its protein is CASSPTTPSYNEQFF.

The gene calls are TRBV4-2 and TRBJ1-6; TRBD1 agrees at 8 bases. The CDR3 has 16 residues. J lost 8 bases, V lost 0 bases, and 6 bases had no gene match. Germline values: CDR1 LGHNA, CDR2 YNFKEQ. The CDR3 nucleotides are TGTGCCAGCAGCCAAGAGATTGCGACAGGGGATTCACCCCTCCACTTT. Translated: CASSQEIATGDSPLHF.

V usage is TRBV7-6 and J usage is TRBJ2-1; 12 nucleotides line up with TRBD2. CDR1 SGHVS and CDR2 FNYEAQ come from the germline V gene. This CDR3 is 16 amino acids long. With V trimmed by 3 bases and J by 7 bases, 7 bases remained unmatched. For the CDR3, the DNA is TGTGCCAGCAGCTTTCGGACTAGCGGGACGGGTAATGAGCAGTTCTTC. Protein sequence: CASSFRTSGTGNEQFF.

The chain uses TRBV9 and TRBJ2-1; D remains unclear. The CDR3 sequence is 14 residues long. Germline V gene sequence: CDR1 SGDLS, CDR2 YYNGEE. V lost 0 bases and J lost 4, with 8 bases in between. As DNA, the CDR3 is TGTGCCAGCAGCGTAGACGGCGCGTACAATGAGCAGTTCTTC. Translated: CASSVDGAYNEQFF.

The table lists this clone with a count of one. The V and J genes are TRBV7-8 and TRBJ1-4; TRBD1 is a possible D gene (6 bases). Trimming took 5 bases from V and 0 from J, leaving 13 bases between them. The CDR3 sequence is 16 residues long. CDR1 and CDR2 from the germline V gene are SGHVS and FQNEAQ. The CDR3, as DNA: TGTGCCAGCAGCATAAGGACAGATGCAACTAATGAAAAACTGTTTTTT. Amino acid sequence: CASSIRTDATNEKLFF. Drawing the rest from reference TRBV7-8 and TRBJ1-4, the complete variable domain is GAGVSQSPRYKVAKRGQDVALRCDPISGHVSLFWYQQALGQGPEFLTYFQNEAQLDKSGLPSDRFFAERPEGSVSTLKIQRTQQEDSAVYLCASSIRTDATNEKLFFGSGTQLSVL.

This chain links TRBV5-1 with TRBJ2-7; possibly TRBD1 for D (6 bases). The germline CDR1 and CDR2 sequences are SGHRS and YFSETQ. V was cut by 3 bases and J by 0 bases, with 19 bases left in between. The CDR3 has 17 residues. CDR3 coding DNA: TGCGCCAGCAGCTCGGGAAGGGGGATTCTTAGCTCCTACGAGCAGTACTTC. It translates to CASSSGRGILSSYEQYF.

This sequence joins TRBV29-1 and TRBJ2-2; possibly TRBD1 or TRBD2 for D (5 bases each). The CDR3 is 14 amino acids. From germline, CDR1 is SQVTM and CDR2 ANQGSEA. The ends were cut back, 7 bases at V and 4 bases at J, with 16 bases in the middle. CDR3 sequence: CSALTGRGTGELFF. The DNA of the CDR3 is TGCAGCGCCTTAACGGGGCGCGGCACCGGGGAGCTGTTTTTT.

The chain employs TRBV16 and TRBJ1-5, with D perhaps matching TRBD1 (6 bases). Trimming stripped 4 bases from V and 7 bases from J, with 17 bases between. The V gene's germline CDR1 is KGHSY and CDR2 FQNENV. There are 15 residues in the CDR3. As DNA, the CDR3 is TGTGCCAGCAGCCCCCCGGGGGGGGCGGAGCAGCCCCAGCATTTT. It translates to CASSPPGGAEQPQHF. The entire variable domain, with the rest obtained from reference TRBV16 and TRBJ1-5, is as follows: GEEVAQTPKHLVRGEGQKAKLYCAPIKGHSYVFWYQQVLKNEFKFLISFQNENVFDETGMPKERFSAKCLPNSPCSLEIQATKLEDSAVYFCASSPPGGAEQPQHFGDGTRLSIL.

This sequence joins TRBV7-3 and TRBJ2-7, with 8 bases matching TRBD1. Germline CDR1 and CDR2: SGHTA and FQGTGA. V trimming: 1 base; J trimming: 6 bases; junction bases outside the gene matches: 5. The length of the CDR3 is 14 residues. The chain's CDR3 is CASSLNPGGGEQYF. DNA of the CDR3: TGTGCCAGCAGCTTAAACCCAGGGGGCGGCGAGCAGTACTTC.

This chain connects TRBV4-3 to TRBJ2-5; 10 bases are a match to TRBD2. V trimming: 4 bases; J trimming: 4 bases; junction bases outside the gene matches: 9. The CDR3 extends over 16 amino acids. Germline V gene lookup returns CDR1 LGHNA and CDR2 YSLEER. The CDR3 region is CASSPGSGGALETQYF. DNA of the CDR3: TGCGCCAGCAGCCCAGGAAGCGGGGGGGCTCTAGAGACCCAGTACTTC.

This clone has only a few counts. The chain carries TRBV7-2 and TRBJ2-3; D is unclear. Germline CDR1 reads SGHTA; CDR2 reads FQGNSA. Trimming shortened V by 4 bases and J by 2 bases, and 7 bases separated the two germline ends. CDR3 length equals 13 residues. CDR3: CASSSPSTDTQYF. The CDR3 DNA follows: TGTGCCAGCAGCTCCCCATCCACAGATACGCAGTATTTT.

V usage is TRBV29-1 and J usage is TRBJ1-1; D gene unclear. V was trimmed by 4 bases and J by 8 bases, leaving 11 bases between them. This CDR3 has 11 amino acids. The V gene's germline CDR1 is SQVTM and CDR2 ANQGSEA. This chain's CDR3 is CSVGSGLEAFF. The CDR3 coding sequence is TGCAGCGTTGGGTCGGGATTGGAAGCTTTCTTT.

The chain recombines TRBV19 with TRBJ2-1; 8 nucleotides agree with TRBD2. The CDR3 is 15 residues long. The V gene end was trimmed by 9 bases and the J gene end by 0 bases; junction bases not matched to a gene: 7. Germline V CDR1 and CDR2: LNHDA, SQIVND (reference sequence). The CDR3 nucleotides read TGTGCCAGCGCTGAGCGGGGGAGCTCCTACAATGAGCAGTTCTTC. This sequence encodes CASAERGSSYNEQFF. Using reference TRBV19 and TRBJ2-1 for the parts outside the CDR3, the full variable domain is DGGITQSPKYLFRKEGQNVTLSCEQNLNHDAMYWYRQDPGQGLRLIYYSQIVNDFQKGDIAEGYSVSREKKESFPLTVTSAQKNPTAFYLCASAERGSSYNEQFFGPGTRLTVL.

V is TRBV7-7 and J is TRBJ2-3; 7 bases are a match to TRBD1. With V trimmed by 5 bases and J by 3 bases, 5 bases remained unmatched. Germline CDR1 is SSHAT and CDR2 is FNYEAQ (reference sequence). The CDR3 runs to 14 residues. CDR3 in DNA: TGTGCCAGCAGCACCCGACAGGGAACAGATACGCAGTATTTT. Protein product: CASSTRQGTDTQYF.

CDR3 loop: CSGSQGASTDTQYF. The CDR3 nucleotides read TGCAGCGGTTCACAGGGAGCTAGCACAGATACGCAGTATTTT. This rearrangement joins TRBV29-1 to TRBJ2-3; tentatively, D is TRBD1 (6 bases). The germline gives CDR1 SQVTM, CDR2 ANQGSEA. V gave up 7 bases and J gave up 0 bases, with 14 bases separating them. The CDR3 runs to 14 residues.

CDR3 sequence: CASSLTENTEAFF. DNA of the CDR3: TGTGCCAGCAGCTTAACGGAGAACACTGAAGCTTTCTTT. The chain is built from TRBV7-6 and TRBJ1-1; no definite D call. The germline V gene encodes CDR1 SGHVS and CDR2 FNYEAQ. This CDR3 has 13 residues. V shed 2 bases and J shed 1 base, with 5 bases lying between them.

The chain joins TRBV10-3 to TRBJ2-1; D remains unclear. The CDR3 runs 14 residues. Germline V gene lookup returns CDR1 ENHRY and CDR2 SYGVKD. DNA of the CDR3: TGTGCTCTGGGGTACGGAAATGCCTACAATGAGCAGTTCTTC. Its protein product is CALGYGNAYNEQFF.

J is TRBJ2-7 and V is TRBV28; D gene uncertain. CDR3 size: 12 residues. The V end lost 5 bases, the J end lost 2 bases, and 7 bases lay between the germline ends. Germline CDR1 MDHEN, CDR2 SYDVKM. This CDR3 reads CASSLGAYEQYF. In nucleotides, the CDR3 is TGTGCCAGCAGTCTTGGAGCCTACGAGCAGTACTTC.

This rearrangement joins TRBV5-1 to TRBJ2-1, with TRBD2 matching over 9 bases. Trimming at V came to 7 bases and at J to 4 bases, leaving 12 bases not matched to a gene. The CDR3 extends over 16 amino acids. Germline CDR1 reads SGHRS; CDR2 reads YFSETQ. CDR3 in DNA: TGCGCCAGCTCCCCCGGCAGACTAGCGGAATACAATGAGCAGTTCTTC. It translates to CASSPGRLAEYNEQFF.

The genes are TRBV9 and TRBJ2-1; 9 bases align to TRBD1. Germline V gene sequence: CDR1 SGDLS, CDR2 YYNGEE. V dropped 1 base and J dropped 10; count of bases not matched to a gene: 3. This CDR3 is 13 amino acids long. Here the CDR3 DNA reads TGTGCCAGCAGCGTAAACAGGGGGCAAGAGCAGTTCTTC. Translating gives CASSVNRGQEQFF.

The chain carries TRBV10-3 and TRBJ2-1, with 10 bases fitting TRBD2. The CDR3 consists of 18 residues. The germline CDR1 and CDR2 sequences are ENHRY and SYGVKD. V lost 3 bases, J lost 7 bases, and 15 bases stayed unmatched. The CDR3 DNA follows: TGTGCCATCAGTGATGGGGCTAGCGGGAGCCACCGAGTGAATGAGCAGTTCTTC. This sequence encodes CAISDGASGSHRVNEQFF.

This chain links TRBV13 with TRBJ2-1; 7 positions match TRBD2. The V gene's germline CDR1 is PRHDT and CDR2 FYEKMQ (reference sequence). This CDR3 region has 18 residues. The V segment lost 3 bases and the J segment 0 bases; nucleotides outside the gene matches: 11. DNA for the CDR3: TGTGCCAGCAGCTTCATTTTGGCTAGCGGTGCCTCCTACAATGAGCAGTTCTTC. It encodes CASSFILASGASYNEQFF.

This sequence joins TRBV6-5 and TRBJ2-7; D perhaps matches TRBD2 (6 bases). Germline V gene lookup returns CDR1 MNHEY and CDR2 SVGAGI. V lost 0 bases and J 3 bases, leaving 15 bases between the germline ends. The CDR3 has 16 residues. CDR3 sequence reads: CASSYSTGTLNYEQYF. DNA for the CDR3: TGTGCCAGCAGTTACTCGACCGGGACTCTGAACTACGAGCAGTACTTC.

V is TRBV5-1 and J is TRBJ2-1; 8 bases fit TRBD2. The junction had 0 bases not matched to a gene; V was cut back by 4 bases and J by 0 bases. CDR1 and CDR2 (germline): SGHRS, YFSETQ. The CDR3 loop spans 14 amino acids. Here the CDR3 DNA reads TGCGCCAGCAGCAGCGGGAGCTCCTACAATGAGCAGTTCTTC. Its protein product is CASSSGSSYNEQFF.

CDR3 protein: CASSPESDTQYF. The CDR3 DNA reads TGTGCCAGCTCACCAGAGTCAGATACGCAGTATTTT. The V and J genes are TRBV18 and TRBJ2-3; D is unresolved. Trimming shortened V by 2 bases and J by 4 bases, and 4 bases separated the two germline ends. Germline CDR1 is KGHSH and CDR2 is LQKENI. This CDR3 region has 12 residues.

The chain uses TRBV7-9 and TRBJ1-2, with no clear D. Germline assignment: CDR1 SEHNR and CDR2 FQNEAQ (reference sequence). This CDR3 has 11 amino acids. The ends were cut back, 2 bases at V and 2 bases at J, with 0 bases in the middle. The CDR3 spells CASSLNYGYTF. Written as DNA, the CDR3 is TGTGCCAGCAGCTTAAACTATGGCTACACCTTC.

The V and J genes are TRBV28 and TRBJ1-5, with D possibly TRBD1 on 5 matching bases. The CDR3 loop spans 18 amino acids. The ends were cut back, 6 bases at V and 0 bases at J, with 21 bases in the middle. Germline assignment: CDR1 MDHEN and CDR2 SYDVKM. The CDR3 here is CASSHWGGLNDSNQPQHF. The CDR3 nucleotides read TGTGCCAGCAGCCACTGGGGGGGTCTAAACGATAGCAATCAGCCCCAGCATTTT.

V gene TRBV2 combines with J gene TRBJ2-3; 11 positions match TRBD2. Per the germline V gene, CDR1 is SNHLY and CDR2 is FYNNEI. Unmatched junction bases numbered 15, after V lost 6 bases and J lost 4 bases. This CDR3 contains 18 residues. The chain's CDR3 is CASSAQLTSGATSDTQYF. Here the CDR3 DNA reads TGTGCCAGCAGCGCCCAATTGACTAGCGGGGCCACTTCAGATACGCAGTATTTT. Full variable domain (missing parts from reference TRBV2 and TRBJ2-3): EPEVTQTPSHQVTQMGQEVILRCVPISNHLYFYWYRQILGQKVEFLVSFYNNEISEKSEIFDDQFSVERPDGSNFTLKIRSTKLEDSAMYFCASSAQLTSGATSDTQYFGPGTRLTVL.